This entry lists 20 T cell receptor beta chains sequenced from one sample in a study of blood T cell repertoires in COVID-19. TCRdb keeps only in-frame clones here, not all; method: immunoSEQ multiplex PCR. Counted here are some 110,000 clones, 82% occurring once; the ten biggest clones make up about 4.2%. Sequencing input: peripheral blood. Source of these receptors: a woman in her seventies with acute or convalescent COVID-19.

The rearrangement uses TRBV3-1 (or the pseudogene TRBV3-2) and TRBJ1-5; TRBD1 matches at 8 bases. V dropped 1 base and J dropped 7; count of bases not matched to a gene: 3. In germline, CDR1 is LGHDT, CDR2 YNNKEL (reference sequence). This CDR3 contains 14 residues. CDR3 in DNA: TGTGCCAGCAGCCAAGCAGGGGGCAGGCAGCCCCAGCATTTT. Protein product: CASSQAGGRQPQHF.

The chain employs TRBV13 and TRBJ2-7; D may be TRBD1 (5 bases). The CDR3 loop spans 14 amino acids. Germline V gene data show CDR1 as PRHDT and CDR2 as FYEKMQ (reference sequence). The V and J ends lost 4 bases and 1 base respectively, with 11 bases between them. CDR3 in DNA: TGTGCCAGCAGCTCCAGGGCAGATTCCTACGAGCAGTACTTC. Encoded protein: CASSSRADSYEQYF.

This clone is a singleton in its sample. The rearrangement links TRBV18 to TRBJ1-1; 8 bases are shared with TRBD1. The J segment lost 2 bases and the V segment lost 5 bases, leaving 4 bases of the junction unmatched. CDR3 size: 14 residues. Germline assignment: CDR1 KGHSH and CDR2 LQKENI. The CDR3 loop reads CASSSGGANTEAFF. DNA of the CDR3: TGTGCCAGCTCATCAGGGGGCGCAAACACTGAAGCTTTCTTT.

The J gene is TRBJ2-7, the V gene TRBV9; a possible D gene is TRBD2 (5 bases). CDR1 is SGDLS and CDR2 is YYNGEE in the germline V gene. This CDR3 is built from 14 residues. Trimming shortened V by 3 bases and J by 4 bases, and 14 bases separated the two germline ends. CDR3 loop: CASSAGITAYEQYF. The CDR3 DNA reads TGTGCCAGCAGCGCGGGAATCACGGCTTACGAGCAGTACTTC.

The chain is built from TRBV29-1 and TRBJ2-1, with 9 bases that match TRBD1. Germline V gene lookup returns CDR1 SQVTM and CDR2 ANQGSEA. The CDR3 contains 13 residues. V gave up 7 bases and J gave up 6 bases; unmatched junction bases: 7. CDR3 protein: CSAARGQGNEQFF. The CDR3 nucleotides are TGCAGCGCCGCCCGGGGACAGGGCAATGAGCAGTTCTTC.

This chain joins TRBV2 and TRBJ2-5, with no clear D. Between the trimmed V and J ends, which lost 7 bases and 1 base, there was a span of 7 bases. From germline, CDR1 is SNHLY and CDR2 FYNNEI. The CDR3 extends over 12 amino acids. In nucleotides, the CDR3 is TGTGCCAGCAAAGAGGTCCAAGAGACCCAGTACTTC. Residues: CASKEVQETQYF.

The rearrangement links TRBV7-2 to TRBJ1-2; 9 positions agree with TRBD1. Germline loops: CDR1 SGHTA, CDR2 FQGNSA. This CDR3 spans 15 amino acids. Trimming cost V 5 bases and J 5 bases; bases outside gene matches: 9. The CDR3 sequence is CASSPRTGDIYGYTF. Written as DNA, the CDR3 is TGTGCCAGCAGCCCGAGGACAGGGGACATTTATGGCTACACCTTC.

This rearrangement joins TRBV5-1 to TRBJ1-5, with D possibly matching TRBD1 (5 bases). V dropped 1 base and J dropped 3 bases, with 23 bases sitting between them. There are 19 residues in the CDR3. Germline loops: CDR1 SGHRS, CDR2 YFSETQ. In nucleotides, the CDR3 is TGCGCCAGCAGCTTGCCCTCCGGTGGGGGGAGGTTTGCCAATCAGCCCCAGCATTTT. It specifies CASSLPSGGGRFANQPQHF.

This chain connects TRBV27 to TRBJ1-2; 10 nucleotides align to TRBD1. The length of the CDR3 is 18 residues. Trimming took 5 bases from V and 0 from J; bases not matched to a gene: 12. CDR1 is MNHEY and CDR2 is SMNVEV in the germline V gene (reference sequence). The CDR3 sequence is CASSPGDRGGPANYGYTF. The CDR3 nucleotides are TGTGCCAGCAGTCCAGGGGACAGGGGAGGGCCAGCTAACTATGGCTACACCTTC.

V usage is TRBV5-1 and J usage is TRBJ1-4; maybe TRBD1 (6 bases). Trimming took off 0 bases at V and 8 bases at J, with 11 bases between the two ends. Germline V gene lookup returns CDR1 SGHRS and CDR2 YFSETQ. The CDR3 is 14 amino acids. For the CDR3, the DNA is TGCGCCAGCAGCTTGGAATCCAGGGGAGAAAAACTGTTTTTT. It specifies CASSLESRGEKLFF.

This chain links TRBV7-6 with TRBJ2-7, with D maybe TRBD1 (5 bases). V gave up 4 bases and J gave up 0 bases, with 7 bases separating them. The CDR3 contains 13 residues. Germline CDR1 SGHVS, CDR2 FNYEAQ. CDR3 in amino acids: CASSSGASYEQYF. The CDR3 nucleotides read TGTGCCAGCAGCTCTGGGGCCTCCTACGAGCAGTACTTC.

This clone appeared a few times. The chain carries TRBV2 and TRBJ2-7, with TRBD1 matching over 9 bases. The CDR3 runs to 13 residues. Germline-derived CDR1 and CDR2 are SNHLY and FYNNEI. Trimming at V came to 7 bases and at J to 2 bases, leaving 3 bases not matched to a gene. The CDR3 nucleotides read TGTGCCAGCACCCGGGACAGGGCCTACGAGCAGTACTTC. The encoded protein is CASTRDRAYEQYF.

This clone has more than one count but fewer than ten. The chain links TRBV5-1 to TRBJ1-5, with 9 bases identical to TRBD1. Germline V gene lookup returns CDR1 SGHRS and CDR2 YFSETQ. The length of the CDR3 is 15 residues. With V trimmed by 1 base and J by 4 bases, 3 bases remained unmatched. This CDR3 reads CASSLTGGSNQPQHF. CDR3 nucleotides: TGCGCCAGCAGCTTGACAGGGGGCTCGAATCAGCCCCAGCATTTT.

The chain carries TRBV11-2 and TRBJ1-2; no reliable D call. This CDR3 region has 14 residues. Germline CDR1 is SGHAT and CDR2 is FQNNGV. V lost 4 bases and J lost 2, with 11 bases in between. The CDR3 sequence: CASSSPTSNYGYTF. In DNA form, the CDR3 reads TGTGCCAGCAGCTCACCGACATCCAACTATGGCTACACCTTC.

This clone was detected only once. This sequence joins TRBV12-3 or TRBV12-4 and TRBJ1-2; 8 nucleotides line up with TRBD1. V trimming: 5 bases; J trimming: 7 bases; junction bases outside the gene matches: 6. The CDR3 has 13 amino acids. The CDR3 bases are TGTGCCAGCAGTCGAGACAGGGGACCTGGCTACACCTTC. Amino acid sequence: CASSRDRGPGYTF.

This rearrangement joins TRBV4-1 to TRBJ2-1, with 7 bases identical to TRBD1. The CDR3 is made up of 12 amino acids. The V gene's germline CDR1 is MGHRA and CDR2 YSYEKL. V shed 3 bases, J shed 11 bases, and the junction held 4 bases outside the gene matches. In nucleotides, the CDR3 is TGCGCCAGCAGCCACAGGGACAGCAAGCAGTTCTTC. As protein: CASSHRDSKQFF.

The CDR3 reads CASSLRGGFPYEQYF. CDR3 DNA: TGTGCCAGCAGTCTCCGTGGAGGTTTCCCCTACGAGCAGTACTTC. The chain links TRBV6-5 to TRBJ2-7, with D possibly being TRBD2 (5 bases). V gave up 5 bases and J gave up 2 bases, with 16 bases separating them. CDR1 and CDR2 from the germline V gene are MNHEY and SVGAGI. CDR3 length equals 15 residues.

The chain couples TRBV7-9 to TRBJ1-5; 11 nucleotides agree with TRBD1. Trimming at V came to 1 base and at J to 5 bases, leaving 4 bases not matched to a gene. Germline V CDR1 and CDR2: SEHNR, FQNEAQ (reference sequence). The CDR3 length is 16 residues. The DNA of the CDR3 is TGTGCCAGCAGCTTAGTGGGACAGGGGGTCGATCAGCCCCAGCATTTT. It encodes CASSLVGQGVDQPQHF.

With regard to this clone: A junction end diverges from the germline sequence, so it may reflect a read error. V gene TRBV3-1 (or the pseudogene TRBV3-2) combines with J gene TRBJ2-5; TRBD1 is a possible D gene (6 bases). The CDR3 spans 15 residues. Germline V gives CDR1 LGHDT, CDR2 YNNKEL (reference sequence). The CDR3 here is CASSPYRVGQGTQYF. CDR3 bases: TGTGCCAGCAGCCCCTACAGGGTTGGGCAAGGGACCCAGTACTTC.

This chain uses TRBV5-1 with TRBJ2-1; maybe TRBD2 (6 bases). There are 15 residues in the CDR3. Trimming pared 0 bases from V and 2 bases from J, leaving 9 bases between. Per germline, CDR1 SGHRS and CDR2 YFSETQ. The CDR3 nucleotides are TGCGCCAGCAGCTTGGGGACTACACCCTACAATGAGCAGTTCTTC. Translating gives CASSLGTTPYNEQFF.